This paragraph reports one T cell receptor beta chain. In the authors' workflow: Reference gene primer amplification gave estimated nucleated cell counts. Assay used: immunoSEQ multiplex PCR; TCRdb lists only in-frame clones, some missing. V, J and clone size were drawn from that table, and D and trimming were deduced from the DNA. This table has 100,000 or so clones, more than 75% appearing once. The sample is drawn from a study of blood T cell repertoires in COVID-19. Study summary: Donors in the United States, Italy and Spain gave samples during acute or convalescent COVID-19.

This CDR3 is 14 amino acids long. Germline lookup yields CDR1 SQVTM and CDR2 ANQGSEA. J was trimmed by 4 bases and V by 6 bases; bases with no gene match: 6. The sequencing input was peripheral blood. This clonotype was obtained from a human donor in a cohort sampled during active COVID-19. The V gene is TRBV29-1, the J gene TRBJ2-1; 10 nucleotides line up with TRBD2. The CDR3 reads CSVELAGAYNEQFF. CDR3 DNA: TGCAGCGTGGAGCTAGCGGGGGCTTACAATGAGCAGTTCTTC.